This entry lists 30 T cell receptor beta chains sequenced from one sample in a study of vaccination and CD4 T cells after COVID-19. No antigen has been identified for these receptors. With the Oncomine TCR Beta short-read assay, DNA from cultured CD4+ T cells was sequenced. TCRdb processed the PCR reads anew with MiXCR; each CDR3 protein has one entry. This table holds about 30,000 distinct CDR3 sequences, 36% found once. The time point denotes: late sampling 161 to 241 days after vaccination in a few convalescent patients. Treatment of the sample: approximately 11-day PBMC culture with coronavirus spike peptide pools or control peptides (ViraFEST assay). This material consisted of CD4+ T cells from blood, cultured in vitro, taken about 7 months after SARS-CoV-2 vaccination. These receptors came from a human donor who had recovered from COVID-19.

This clonotype has just a few counts. The chain recombines TRBV6-5 with TRBJ1-1, with D maybe TRBD1 (6 bases). Germline V gene data show CDR1 as MNHEY and CDR2 as SVGAGI. The V gene lost 3 bases and the J gene lost 8 bases, with 13 bases spanning the gap. CDR3 length: 13 residues. CDR3: CASSYQRDREAFF. CDR3 DNA: TGTGCCAGCAGTTATCAGCGCGACAGGGAAGCTTTCTTT.

J is TRBJ2-1 and V is TRBV24-1, with 8 bases fitting TRBD2. CDR3 size: 17 residues. The junction had 12 bases not matched to a gene; V was cut back by 4 bases and J by 5 bases. Germline loops: CDR1 KGHDR, CDR2 SFDVKD. This chain's CDR3 is CATSDPSAGTRNNEQFF. The DNA for the CDR3 is TGTGCCACCAGTGACCCCTCGGCGGGGACTAGAAACAATGAGCAGTTCTTC.

The DNA for the CDR3 is TGTGCCAGCAGTTCCCCTCGGACTAGCGGGAGGGGTCGAACCGGGGAGCTGTTTTTT. Translated, it gives CASSSPRTSGRGRTGELFF. The V gene is TRBV6-5, the J gene TRBJ2-2; the match to TRBD2 covers 15 bases. The CDR3 is 19 amino acids. CDR1 and CDR2 from the germline V gene are MNHEY and SVGAGI. The trim removed 4 bases at V and 5 bases at J, leaving 11 bases unmatched.

This chain joins TRBV5-6 and TRBJ1-2; 7 bases are a match to TRBD1. The CDR3 is 16 amino acids. The ends lost 4 bases at V and 8 bases at J; junction bases unmatched: 17. Germline V CDR1 and CDR2: SGHDT, YYEEEE. The CDR3 loop reads CASSLLGQVHRSGYTF. Here the CDR3 DNA reads TGTGCCAGCAGCCTCTTAGGACAGGTCCACCGTAGCGGCTACACCTTC.

The V call is TRBV15, the J call TRBJ2-7, with D unclear. Trimming removed 2 bases from V and 3 bases from J, with 5 bases in between. This CDR3 spans 12 amino acids. The germline V gene has CDR1 LNHNV and CDR2 YYDKDF (reference sequence). CDR3 region: CATSRLGYEQYF. CDR3 sequence (DNA): TGTGCCACCAGCAGATTAGGCTACGAGCAGTACTTC.

This sequence joins TRBV18 and TRBJ2-5; D is unresolved. Germline V gene lookup returns CDR1 KGHSH and CDR2 LQKENI. This CDR3 has 11 residues. V was trimmed by 5 bases and J by 0 bases, leaving 1 base between them. Here the CDR3 reads CASSYQETQYF. The DNA for the CDR3 is TGTGCCAGCTCATACCAAGAGACCCAGTACTTC.

This clonotype has only a few counts. The V and J genes are TRBV7-2 and TRBJ2-1; D may be TRBD1 or TRBD2 (5 bases each). The CDR3 runs to 16 residues. Germline CDR1 SGHTA, CDR2 FQGNSA. V was trimmed by 5 bases and J by 4 bases, leaving 18 bases between them. The CDR3: CASSPLGGNLYNEQFF. CDR3 nucleotide sequence: TGTGCCAGCAGCCCCCTTGGGGGAAACTTATACAATGAGCAGTTCTTC.

In this sample, this clonotype turned up a few times. V and J are TRBV27 and TRBJ2-2; possible D gene TRBD1, 5 bases. V lost 7 bases and J lost 3, with 12 bases in between. The CDR3 runs 14 residues. Germline CDR1 and CDR2: MNHEY and SMNVEV (reference sequence). CDR3 amino acids: CASTWGSDTGELFF. Written as DNA, the CDR3 is TGTGCCAGCACCTGGGGCAGCGACACCGGGGAGCTGTTTTTT.

This clonotype was counted between two and nine times. The chain couples TRBV20-1 to TRBJ1-2; TRBD1 agrees at 7 bases. The CDR3 is 12 residues long. Per germline, CDR1 DFQATT and CDR2 SNEGSKA (reference sequence). V was pared by 3 bases and J by 9 bases, with 7 bases of the junction left unmatched. In DNA, the CDR3 is TGCAGTGCTAGGCTCCAACAGGGGCGCTACACCTTC. Protein: CSARLQQGRYTF.

This chain links TRBV6-5 with TRBJ2-1; D uncertain. Germline CDR1 reads MNHEY; CDR2 reads SVGAGI. The CDR3 has 15 residues. V lost 2 bases, J lost 0 bases, and 8 bases lay in between. The CDR3 nucleotides are TGTGCCAGCAGTTACGACCCGAGCTCCTACAATGAGCAGTTCTTC. This codes for CASSYDPSSYNEQFF.

The genes are TRBV6-2 or TRBV6-3 and TRBJ2-2, with D perhaps matching TRBD1 (6 bases). CDR1 is MNHEY, CDR2 SVGEGT, per germline. The ends were cut back, 2 bases at V and 6 bases at J, with 16 bases in the middle. The CDR3 runs 16 residues. The CDR3 DNA is TGTGCCAGCAGTTACCAGGGGAGTCGTAACGCCGGGGAGCTGTTTTTT. Translation: CASSYQGSRNAGELFF.

The CDR3 loop is CASSLAAGTEAFF. The DNA for the CDR3 is TGTGCCAGCAGCTTAGCGGCGGGAACTGAAGCTTTCTTT. This rearrangement joins TRBV7-6 to TRBJ1-1; D unresolved. V shed 0 bases and J shed 5 bases, with 7 bases lying between them. This CDR3 spans 13 amino acids. CDR1 is SGHVS and CDR2 is FNYEAQ in the germline V gene.

This rearrangement joins TRBV27 to TRBJ2-3, with 7 bases lining up with TRBD1. This CDR3 has 15 amino acids. Looked up from germline, CDR1 is MNHEY and CDR2 is SMNVEV (reference sequence). Trimming cost V 5 bases and J 2 bases; bases outside gene matches: 7. CDR3 DNA: TGTGCCAGCAGTCGGGACAGAACAAACACAGATACGCAGTATTTT. As protein: CASSRDRTNTDTQYF.

This clonotype was counted only a few times. Here the CDR3 reads CSARSGSTDTQYF. CDR3 sequence (DNA): TGCAGTGCGAGAAGCGGGAGTACAGATACGCAGTATTTT. V gene TRBV20-1 combines with J gene TRBJ2-3; 8 bases are shared with TRBD2. Germline V lookup: CDR1 DFQATT, CDR2 SNEGSKA (reference sequence). V was clipped by 6 bases and J by 3 bases; unmatched bases: 5. The CDR3 runs to 13 residues.

The DNA of the CDR3 is TGTGCCAGCAGTTACGGGGGTGGCAATCAGCCCCAGCATTTT. It is translated as CASSYGGGNQPQHF. The V call is TRBV6-5, the J call TRBJ1-5; perhaps TRBD1 as D (5 bases). V lost 2 bases and J 2 bases, leaving 7 bases between the germline ends. Germline-derived CDR1 and CDR2 are MNHEY and SVGAGI. The CDR3 runs 14 residues.

This clonotype was recorded a few times. V is TRBV20-1 and J is TRBJ1-1; D is possibly TRBD1 (6 bases). The CDR3 extends over 13 amino acids. V was clipped by 6 bases and J by 5 bases, with 16 bases between them. Germline values: CDR1 DFQATT, CDR2 SNEGSKA (reference sequence). CDR3: CSAPPPRGTEAFF. Written as DNA, the CDR3 is TGCAGTGCCCCCCCCCCGAGGGGGACTGAAGCTTTCTTT.

This clonotype was seen a few times. V is TRBV20-1 and J is TRBJ1-6; D gene ambiguous. This CDR3 contains 13 residues. Trimming removed 3 bases at V and 7 bases at J, with 10 bases between. The germline V gene encodes CDR1 DFQATT and CDR2 SNEGSKA (reference sequence). CDR3 region: CSASDGGNSPLHF. DNA of the CDR3: TGCAGTGCTAGTGATGGAGGGAATTCACCCCTCCACTTT.

This sequence joins TRBV19 and TRBJ1-1; no definite D call. This CDR3 contains 16 residues. V was cut by 7 bases and J by 1 base, with 19 bases left in between. Germline CDR1 LNHDA, CDR2 SQIVND (reference sequence). This CDR3 is CASKSSDGLQNTEAFF. CDR3 nucleotides: TGTGCCAGTAAGAGCTCGGACGGCCTCCAGAACACTGAAGCTTTCTTT.

The genes are TRBV27 and TRBJ1-5, with D possibly TRBD1 on 5 matching bases. This CDR3 contains 16 residues. The V end lost 4 bases, the J end lost 6 bases, and 19 bases lay between the germline ends. In germline, CDR1 is MNHEY, CDR2 SMNVEV (reference sequence). CDR3 DNA: TGTGCCAGCAGTTCGATTGTCCCAGGGTCCGCTCAGCCCCAGCATTTT. It translates to CASSSIVPGSAQPQHF.

This clonotype has just a few counts. The junction departs from the called germline gene at one end, perhaps through a read error. This chain connects TRBV20-1 to TRBJ1-3, with D hard to call. This CDR3 is built from 15 residues. CDR1 is DFQATT and CDR2 is SNEGSKA in the germline V gene (reference sequence). The CDR3 reads CSAGDISSSGNTIYF. CDR3 coding DNA: TGCAGTGCTGGAGACATCTCCAGCTCTGGAAACACCATATATTTT.

J is TRBJ2-3 and V is TRBV5-4; a weak D match, TRBD2 (5 bases). CDR1 and CDR2 (germline): SGHNT, YYREEE (reference sequence). There are 15 residues in the CDR3. The V end lost 0 bases, the J end lost 5 bases, and 13 bases lay between the germline ends. CDR3 amino acids: CASSLATGTGDTQYF. The CDR3 DNA is TGTGCCAGCAGCTTGGCCACGGGAACGGGAGATACGCAGTATTTT.

V is TRBV28 and J is TRBJ2-1, with 9 nucleotides matching TRBD2. Trimming took 7 bases from V and 3 from J; bases not matched to a gene: 13. CDR3 length: 17 amino acids. Germline V gene data show CDR1 as MDHEN and CDR2 as SYDVKM. CDR3 sequence: CASNWGRPSGNYNEQFF. In nucleotides, the CDR3 is TGTGCCAGCAATTGGGGACGTCCTAGCGGGAACTACAATGAGCAGTTCTTC.

The V and J genes are TRBV7-2 and TRBJ2-7; TRBD1 aligns across 9 bases. The V gene end was trimmed by 3 bases and the J gene end by 6 bases; junction bases not matched to a gene: 6. This CDR3 is built from 14 residues. Germline V CDR1 and CDR2: SGHTA, FQGNSA. The DNA for the CDR3 is TGTGCCAGCAGCTTGGGGACAGGGTCGGGCGAGCAGTACTTC. It is translated as CASSLGTGSGEQYF.

J is TRBJ2-1 and V is TRBV7-2, with D hard to call. Germline V gene data show CDR1 as SGHTA and CDR2 as FQGNSA. The CDR3 runs to 13 residues. The V and J ends lost 3 bases and 10 bases respectively, with 13 bases between them. CDR3 sequence: CASSFPPADEQFF. The CDR3 nucleotides are TGTGCCAGCAGCTTTCCGCCAGCTGACGAGCAGTTCTTC. Based on the CDR3 plus reference TRBV7-2 and TRBJ2-1, the full variable domain is GAGVSQSPSNKVTEKGKDVELRCDPISGHTALYWYRQSLGQGLEFLIYFQGNSAPDKSGLPSDRFSAERTGGSVSTLTIQRTQQEDSAVYLCASSFPPADEQFFGPGTRLTVL.

V and J are TRBV6-1 and TRBJ2-5, with TRBD2 identical over 10 bases. Germline lookup yields CDR1 MNHNS and CDR2 SASEGT. V lost 3 bases to trimming and J lost 2 bases; unmatched junction nucleotides: 3. The CDR3 is 15 amino acids. This chain's CDR3 is CASSDLAGGQETQYF. CDR3 sequence (DNA): TGTGCCAGCAGTGATTTAGCGGGAGGACAAGAGACCCAGTACTTC.

The chain joins TRBV28 to TRBJ2-1; a weak D match, TRBD2 (7 bases). Trimming stripped 0 bases from V and 7 bases from J, with 16 bases between. The CDR3 loop spans 16 amino acids. CDR1 is MDHEN and CDR2 is SYDVKM in the germline V gene. Here the CDR3 reads CASSLWGGRLGNEQFF. The CDR3 DNA reads TGTGCCAGCAGTTTATGGGGGGGGCGCCTGGGGAATGAGCAGTTCTTC.

The V and J genes are TRBV6-2 or TRBV6-3 and TRBJ2-3; D unresolved. This CDR3 region has 11 residues. CDR1 MNHEY and CDR2 SVGEGT come from the germline V gene. Trimming removed 6 bases from V and 6 bases from J, with 7 bases in between. The DNA of the CDR3 is TGTGCCAGCAGGCACGCGGATACGCAGTATTTT. As protein: CASRHADTQYF.

This clonotype is a singleton in its sample. The chain couples TRBV4-1 to TRBJ2-5; 7 nucleotides align to TRBD2. Germline values: CDR1 MGHRA, CDR2 YSYEKL. The CDR3 runs to 16 residues. J lost 3 bases, V lost 1 base, and 8 bases had no gene match. In nucleotides, the CDR3 is TGCGCCAGCAGCCAAGGTATTGGGGCGGGAGAAGAGACCCAGTACTTC. Translated, it gives CASSQGIGAGEETQYF.

This clonotype was recorded a few times. V gene TRBV29-1 combines with J gene TRBJ2-3; D remains ambiguous. V was shortened by 4 bases and J by 5 bases, with 7 bases between the two germline ends. CDR1 and CDR2 from the germline V gene are SQVTM and ANQGSEA. This CDR3 region has 11 residues. The CDR3 DNA reads TGCAGCGTTGCAGACAAAGATACGCAGTATTTT. It is translated as CSVADKDTQYF.

The rearrangement joins TRBV27 to TRBJ2-7; 9 nucleotides match TRBD1. V trimming: 2 bases; J trimming: 6 bases; junction bases outside the gene matches: 11. The CDR3 totals 16 residues. Per germline, CDR1 MNHEY and CDR2 SMNVEV (reference sequence). CDR3 loop: CASSLGPGQGRSEQYF. In nucleotides, the CDR3 is TGTGCCAGCAGTTTAGGTCCGGGACAGGGTAGAAGCGAGCAGTACTTC.